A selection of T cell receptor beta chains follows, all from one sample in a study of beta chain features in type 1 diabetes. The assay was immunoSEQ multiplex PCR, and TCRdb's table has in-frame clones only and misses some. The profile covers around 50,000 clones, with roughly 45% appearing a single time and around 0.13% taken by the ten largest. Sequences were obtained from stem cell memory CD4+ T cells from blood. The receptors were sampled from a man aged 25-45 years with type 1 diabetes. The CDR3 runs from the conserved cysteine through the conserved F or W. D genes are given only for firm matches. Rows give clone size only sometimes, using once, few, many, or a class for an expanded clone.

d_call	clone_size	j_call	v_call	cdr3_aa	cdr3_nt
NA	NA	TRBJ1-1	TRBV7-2	CASSSTGMNTEAFF	TGTGCCAGCAGCTCGACCGGGATGAACACTGAAGCTTTCTTT
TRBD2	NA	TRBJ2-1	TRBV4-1	CASSQDPASGSPNEQFF	TGCGCCAGCAGCCAAGATCCAGCTAGCGGGAGTCCGAATGAGCAGTTCTTC
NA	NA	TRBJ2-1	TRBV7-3	CASSPQGSYNEQFF	TGTGCCAGCAGCCCGCAGGGCTCCTACAATGAGCAGTTCTTC
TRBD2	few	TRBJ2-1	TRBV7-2	CASSLDSGGYNEQFF	TGTGCCAGCAGCTTGGATAGCGGGGGATACAATGAGCAGTTCTTC
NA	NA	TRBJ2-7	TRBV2	CASSDPRTADSYEQYF	TGTGCCAGCAGTGATCCCCGGACTGCTGACTCCTACGAGCAGTACTTC
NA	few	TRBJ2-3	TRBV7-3	CASSQGSTDTQYF	TGTGCCAGCAGCCAGGGTAGCACAGATACGCAGTATTTT
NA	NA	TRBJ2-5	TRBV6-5	CASSPQWARKETQYF	TGTGCCAGCAGTCCCCAATGGGCCAGAAAAGAGACCCAGTACTTC
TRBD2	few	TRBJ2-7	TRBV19	CASSLSGLAEIYEQYF	TGTGCCAGTAGTCTTAGCGGACTAGCGGAGATCTACGAGCAGTACTTC
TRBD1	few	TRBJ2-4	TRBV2	CASSSGQGDAIQYF	TGTGCCAGCAGTTCGGGACAGGGGGACGCCATTCAGTACTTC
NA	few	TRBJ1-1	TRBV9	CASSVDGRTEAFF	TGTGCCAGCAGCGTAGACGGGAGGACTGAAGCTTTCTTT
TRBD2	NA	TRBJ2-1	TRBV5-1	CASSLLAGENNEQFF	TGCGCCAGCAGCTTGCTAGCGGGGGAAAACAATGAGCAGTTCTTC